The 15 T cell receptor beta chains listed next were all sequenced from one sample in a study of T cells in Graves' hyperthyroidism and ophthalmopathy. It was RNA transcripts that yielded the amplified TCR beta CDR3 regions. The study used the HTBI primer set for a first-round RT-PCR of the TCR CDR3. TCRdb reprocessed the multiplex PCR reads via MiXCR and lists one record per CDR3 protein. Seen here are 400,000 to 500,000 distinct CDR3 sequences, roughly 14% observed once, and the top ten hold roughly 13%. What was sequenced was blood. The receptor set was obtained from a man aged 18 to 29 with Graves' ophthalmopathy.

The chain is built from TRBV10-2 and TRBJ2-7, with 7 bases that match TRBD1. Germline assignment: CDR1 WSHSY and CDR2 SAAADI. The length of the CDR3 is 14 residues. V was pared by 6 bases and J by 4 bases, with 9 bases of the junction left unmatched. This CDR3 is CASRQVTGRYEQYF. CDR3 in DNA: TGCGCCAGCAGGCAGGTGACAGGGCGATACGAGCAGTACTTC.

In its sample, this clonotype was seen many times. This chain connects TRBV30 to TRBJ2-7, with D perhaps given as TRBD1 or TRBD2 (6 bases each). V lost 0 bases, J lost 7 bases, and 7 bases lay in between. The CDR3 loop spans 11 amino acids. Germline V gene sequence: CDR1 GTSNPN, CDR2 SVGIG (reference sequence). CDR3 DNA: TGTGCCTGGAGTGTAGGGGGGGAGCAGTACTTC. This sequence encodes CAWSVGGEQYF.

This chain's CDR3 is CASSPPGGGGAMNTEAFF. CDR3 coding DNA: TGTGCCAGCTCACCACCCGGCGGAGGCGGAGCCATGAACACTGAAGCTTTCTTT. The rearrangement links TRBV18 to TRBJ1-1; D is unclear. Germline loops: CDR1 KGHSH, CDR2 LQKENI. V lost 0 bases and J lost 0, with 17 bases in between. The CDR3 runs 18 residues.

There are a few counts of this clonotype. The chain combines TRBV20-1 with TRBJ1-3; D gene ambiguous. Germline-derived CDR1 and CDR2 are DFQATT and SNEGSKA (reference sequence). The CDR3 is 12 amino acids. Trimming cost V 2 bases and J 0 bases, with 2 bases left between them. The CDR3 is CSARSSGNTIYF. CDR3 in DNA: TGCAGTGCTAGAAGCTCTGGAAACACCATATATTTT.

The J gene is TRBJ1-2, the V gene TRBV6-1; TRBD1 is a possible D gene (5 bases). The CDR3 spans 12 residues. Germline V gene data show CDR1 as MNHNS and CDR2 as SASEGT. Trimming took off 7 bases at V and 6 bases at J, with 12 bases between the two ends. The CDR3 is CASTDRGDGYTF. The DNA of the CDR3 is TGTGCCAGCACCGACCGGGGCGATGGCTACACCTTC.

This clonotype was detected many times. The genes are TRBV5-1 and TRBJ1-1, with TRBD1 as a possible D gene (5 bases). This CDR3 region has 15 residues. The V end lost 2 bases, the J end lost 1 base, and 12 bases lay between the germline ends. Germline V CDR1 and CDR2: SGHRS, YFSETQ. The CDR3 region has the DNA TGCGCCAGCAGCTTAGCGGGGGTAACGAACACTGAAGCTTTCTTT. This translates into CASSLAGVTNTEAFF.

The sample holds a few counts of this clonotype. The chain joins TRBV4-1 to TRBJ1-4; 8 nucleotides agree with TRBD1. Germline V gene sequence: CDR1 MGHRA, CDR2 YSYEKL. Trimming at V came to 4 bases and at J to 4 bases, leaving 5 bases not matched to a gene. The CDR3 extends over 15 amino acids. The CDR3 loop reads CASSPTGGINEKLFF. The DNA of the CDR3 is TGCGCCAGCAGCCCAACAGGGGGGATTAATGAAAAACTGTTTTTT.

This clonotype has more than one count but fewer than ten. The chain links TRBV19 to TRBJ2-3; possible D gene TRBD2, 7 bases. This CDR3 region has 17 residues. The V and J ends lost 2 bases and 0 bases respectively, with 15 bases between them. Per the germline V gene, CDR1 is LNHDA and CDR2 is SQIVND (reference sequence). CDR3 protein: CASSIFGEGGSTDTQYF. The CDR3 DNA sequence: TGTGCCAGTAGTATATTCGGAGAGGGGGGGAGCACAGATACGCAGTATTTT.

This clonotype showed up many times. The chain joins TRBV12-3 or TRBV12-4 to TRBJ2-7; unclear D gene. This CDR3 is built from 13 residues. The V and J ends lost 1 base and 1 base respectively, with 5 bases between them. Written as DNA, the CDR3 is TGTGCCAGCAGTTTAGTTGCGTCCTACGAGCAGTACTTC. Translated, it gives CASSLVASYEQYF.

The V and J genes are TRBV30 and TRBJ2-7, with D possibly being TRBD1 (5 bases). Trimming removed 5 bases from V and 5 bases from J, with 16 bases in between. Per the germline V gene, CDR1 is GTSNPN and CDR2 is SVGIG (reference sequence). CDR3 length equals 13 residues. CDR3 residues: CAWAPWQGNEQYF. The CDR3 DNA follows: TGTGCCTGGGCCCCCTGGCAGGGAAACGAGCAGTACTTC. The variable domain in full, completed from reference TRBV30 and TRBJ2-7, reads SQTIHQWPATLVQPVGSPLSLECTVEGTSNPNLYWYRQAAGRGLQLLFYSVGIGQISSEVPQNLSASRPQDRQFILSSKKLLLSDSGFYLCAWAPWQGNEQYFGPGTRLTVT.

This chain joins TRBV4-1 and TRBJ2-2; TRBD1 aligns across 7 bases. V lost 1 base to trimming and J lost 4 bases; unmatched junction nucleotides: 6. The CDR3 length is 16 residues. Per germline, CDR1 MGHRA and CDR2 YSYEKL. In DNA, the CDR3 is TGCGCCAGCAGCCAAGGGGGGACAGCAGGCACCGGGGAGCTGTTTTTT. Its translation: CASSQGGTAGTGELFF.

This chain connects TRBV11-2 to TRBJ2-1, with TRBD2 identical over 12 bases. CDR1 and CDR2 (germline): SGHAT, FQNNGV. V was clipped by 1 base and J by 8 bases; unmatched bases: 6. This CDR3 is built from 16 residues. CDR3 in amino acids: CASSLVASGGVYEQFF. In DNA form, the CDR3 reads TGTGCCAGCAGCTTAGTGGCTAGCGGGGGGGTTTATGAGCAGTTCTTC.

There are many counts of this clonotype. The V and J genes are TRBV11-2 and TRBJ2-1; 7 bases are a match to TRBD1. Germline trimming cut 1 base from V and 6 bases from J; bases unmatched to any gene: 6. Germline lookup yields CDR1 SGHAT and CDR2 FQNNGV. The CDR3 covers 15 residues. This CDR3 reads CASSLVQGSFNEQFF. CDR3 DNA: TGTGCCAGCAGCTTAGTACAGGGGTCTTTCAATGAGCAGTTCTTC.

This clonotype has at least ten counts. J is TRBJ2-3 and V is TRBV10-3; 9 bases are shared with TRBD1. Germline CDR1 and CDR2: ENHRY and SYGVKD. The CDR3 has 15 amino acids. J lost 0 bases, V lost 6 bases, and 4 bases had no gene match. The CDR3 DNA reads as TGTGCCATCAGACAGACAGGGGGTAGCACAGATACGCAGTATTTT. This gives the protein CAIRQTGGSTDTQYF.

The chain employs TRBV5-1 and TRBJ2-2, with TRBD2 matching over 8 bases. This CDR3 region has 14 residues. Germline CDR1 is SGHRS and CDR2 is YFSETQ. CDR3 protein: CVSSFSGDSGELFF. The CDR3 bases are TGCGTTAGCAGCTTTAGCGGGGATTCCGGGGAGCTGTTTTTT.